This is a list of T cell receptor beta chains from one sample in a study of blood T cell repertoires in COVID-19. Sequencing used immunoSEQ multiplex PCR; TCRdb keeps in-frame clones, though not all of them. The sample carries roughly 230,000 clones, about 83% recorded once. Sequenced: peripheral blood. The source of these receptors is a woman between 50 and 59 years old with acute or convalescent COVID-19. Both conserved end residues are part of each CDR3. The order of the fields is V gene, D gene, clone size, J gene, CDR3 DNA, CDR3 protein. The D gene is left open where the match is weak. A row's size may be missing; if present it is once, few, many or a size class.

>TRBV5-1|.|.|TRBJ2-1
TGCGCCAGCAGCAATACAGGAGATACCTACAATGAGCAGTTCTTC
CASSNTGDTYNEQFF
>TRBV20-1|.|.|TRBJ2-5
TGCAGTGCTAGCCCCGAAGAGACCCAGTACTTC
CSASPEETQYF
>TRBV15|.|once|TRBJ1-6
TGTGCCACCAGCAGAGCTCTGGAGCGTTCACCCCTCCACTTT
CATSRALERSPLHF
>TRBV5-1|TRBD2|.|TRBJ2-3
TGCGCCAGCAGCTTGGAACTAGCGGGGGGAACTAGCACAGATACGCAGTATTTT
CASSLELAGGTSTDTQYF
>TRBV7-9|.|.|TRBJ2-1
TGTGCCAGCAGTGGAGGGAGCGTCGTTTACAATGAGCAGTTCTTC
CASSGGSVVYNEQFF
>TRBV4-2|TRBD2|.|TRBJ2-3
TGTGCCAGCAGCCAAGAGAAAAGGGTAGCGGGGGGTGGAGGTACGCAGTATTTT
CASSQEKRVAGGGGTQYF
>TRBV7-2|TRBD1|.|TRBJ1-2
TGTGCCAGCAGCCTCCGGGACAGGGAGTCGGGCGGCTACACCTTC
CASSLRDRESGGYTF
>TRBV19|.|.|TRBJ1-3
TGTGCCAGTAGTGTCGACTCGGTGTTAAACACCATATATTTT
CASSVDSVLNTIYF
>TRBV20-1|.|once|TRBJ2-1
TGCAGTGCTAGTTTCGACAGAAATGAGCAGTTCTTC
CSASFDRNEQFF
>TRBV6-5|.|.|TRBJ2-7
TGTGCCAGCAGTTACTCAGGCCAGGGATACGAGCAGTACTTC
CASSYSGQGYEQYF
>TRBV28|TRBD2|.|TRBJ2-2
TGTGCCAGCAGTTTAGGGCTAGCGGGGGGAAACACCGGGGAGCTGTTTTTT
CASSLGLAGGNTGELFF
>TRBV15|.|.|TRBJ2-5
TGTGCCACCAGCAGAGGCGTCCAGGAAGGCGAGACCCAGTACTTC
CATSRGVQEGETQYF
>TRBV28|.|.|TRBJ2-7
TGTGCCAGCAGTTTTACGGAGGGTAGCGCCGAGCAGTACTTC
CASSFTEGSAEQYF
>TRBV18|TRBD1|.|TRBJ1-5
TGTGCCAGCTCGGCTTCTGGACAGGGCGACAATCAGCCCCAGCATTTT
CASSASGQGDNQPQHF
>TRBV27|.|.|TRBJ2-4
TGTGCCAGCAGTTTGTCTACAGGGTTTTCGAACATTCAGTACTTC
CASSLSTGFSNIQYF
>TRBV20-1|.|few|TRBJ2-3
TGCAGTGCTAGTTTACAGTCAGTGGTCACAGATACGCAGTATTTT
CSASLQSVVTDTQYF
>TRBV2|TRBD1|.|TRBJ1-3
TGTGCCAGCAGTGAAACAGGGGGCTCTGGAAACACCATATATTTT
CASSETGGSGNTIYF
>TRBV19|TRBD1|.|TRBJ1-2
TGTGCCAGTAGGATCGGACAGGCATACTATGGCTACACCTTC
CASRIGQAYYGYTF
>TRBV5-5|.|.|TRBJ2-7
TGTGCCAGCAGCACCGGACTCCTTATATCCTACGAGCAGTACTTC
CASSTGLLISYEQYF
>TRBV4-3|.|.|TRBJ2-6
TGCGCCAGCAGCCAAGAGTACAGGGCGGATGGGGCCAACGTCCTGACTTTC
CASSQEYRADGANVLTF
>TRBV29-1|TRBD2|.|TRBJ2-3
TGCAGCGTCCGCGGACTAGCGGGGACAGATACGCAGTATTTT
CSVRGLAGTDTQYF
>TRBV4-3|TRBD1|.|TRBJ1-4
TGCGCCAGCAGCCAAGGTTCGCAGGGGGCCGGAAAACTGTTTTTT
CASSQGSQGAGKLFF
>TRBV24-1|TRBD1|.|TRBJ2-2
TGTGCCACCAGTGGGACAGGGGGGCCCGGGGAGCTGTTTTTT
CATSGTGGPGELFF
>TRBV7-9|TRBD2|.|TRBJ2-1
TGTGCCAGCAGCTTCTCTACTAGCGGCAATGAGCAGTTCTTC
CASSFSTSGNEQFF
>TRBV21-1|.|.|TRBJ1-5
TGTGCCAGCAGCAACCCTCAGGGGGATGGGAATCAGCCCCAGCATTTT
CASSNPQGDGNQPQHF
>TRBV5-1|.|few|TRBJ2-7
TGCGCCAGCAGTCTCGACAGACCCAGCTACGAGCAGTACTTC
CASSLDRPSYEQYF
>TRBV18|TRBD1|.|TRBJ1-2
TGTGCCAGCTCACCAATGCCGGGACAGGGGGGCTACTATGGCTACACCTTC
CASSPMPGQGGYYGYTF
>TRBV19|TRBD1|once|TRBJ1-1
TGTGCCAGTAGCCTCGATTGGACAGGGGGCTCTATGAACACTGAAGCTTTCTTT
CASSLDWTGGSMNTEAFF
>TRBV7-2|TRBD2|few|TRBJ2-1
TGTGCCAGCAGCTTAGCAGCGGGAGGCCCCTACAATGAGCAGTTCTTC
CASSLAAGGPYNEQFF
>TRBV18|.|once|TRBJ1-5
TGTGCCAGCTCAACTCGACAGAGCAATCAGCCCCAGCATTTT
CASSTRQSNQPQHF
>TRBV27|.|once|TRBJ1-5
TGTGCCAGCAGTTTAAGTGGGCGCAATCAGCCCCAGCATTTT
CASSLSGRNQPQHF
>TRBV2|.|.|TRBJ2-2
TGTGCCAGCAGTGCGGAGGGAGTAAACACCGGGGAGCTGTTTTTT
CASSAEGVNTGELFF
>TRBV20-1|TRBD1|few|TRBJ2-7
TGCAGTGCCAGTGACAGGGGGCGCCGAGCCCCTTCTTTC
CSASDRGRRAPSF
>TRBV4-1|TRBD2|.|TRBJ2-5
TGCGCCAGCAGCCAAGATGGGGTGATAGCGGGGGTCGAAGAGACCCAGTACTTC
CASSQDGVIAGVEETQYF
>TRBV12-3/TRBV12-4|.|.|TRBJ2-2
TGTGCCAGCAGTAACAGGGTCACCGGGGAGCTGTTTTTT
CASSNRVTGELFF
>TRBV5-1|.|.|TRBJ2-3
TGCGCCAGCAGCTTTGGCAGGCGAAACACAGATACGCAGTATTTT
CASSFGRRNTDTQYF
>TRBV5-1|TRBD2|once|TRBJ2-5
TGCGCCAGCAGCTTCGCAGGGAGGGCCGAAGAGACCCAGTACTTC
CASSFAGRAEETQYF
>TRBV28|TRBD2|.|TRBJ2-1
TGTGCCAGCCAACGTAGCGGGCAGACTCAGTTCTTC
CASQRSGQTQFF
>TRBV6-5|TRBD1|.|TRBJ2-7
TGTGCCAGCAGTCCCGGGACAGGAGCTTCCTACGAGCAGTACTTC
CASSPGTGASYEQYF
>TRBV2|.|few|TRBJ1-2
TGTGCCAGCAGTCCCAACAGGGAAGATGGCTACACCTTC
CASSPNREDGYTF
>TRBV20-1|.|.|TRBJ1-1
TGCAGTGCTAGTATTATTTATGAGGTGGAAGCTTTCTTT
CSASIIYEVEAFF
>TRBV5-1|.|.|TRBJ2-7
TGCGCCAGCGGAGGAGAAAGCTCCTACGAGCAGTACTTC
CASGGESSYEQYF
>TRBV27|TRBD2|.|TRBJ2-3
TGTGCCAGCAGTTTAACGGGACTAGTCGCAGATACGCAGTATTTT
CASSLTGLVADTQYF
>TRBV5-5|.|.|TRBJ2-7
TGTGCCAGCAGCTTGGACTTGGCTAGGTCCTACGAGCAGTACTTC
CASSLDLARSYEQYF
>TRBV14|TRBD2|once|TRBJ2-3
TGTGCCAGCAGCCCCCGGGAGGGCAGCCTCACAGATACGCAGTATTTT
CASSPREGSLTDTQYF